Presented here are 10 T cell receptor beta chains from one specimen sequenced in a study of cytomegalovirus exposure and HLA in healthy donors. It was with 60 Vbeta and 13 Jbeta primers that the PCR ran. TCRdb keeps only in-frame clones here, not all; method: immunoSEQ multiplex PCR. The data contain roughly 140,000 clones, 70% to 80% of them singletons. Sequences were obtained from PBMCs. All receptors come from a male donor in good health and CMV-seronegative.

The chain employs TRBV28 and TRBJ1-4; D not resolved. With 5 bases removed from V and 2 bases from J, the gap between germline ends came to 15 bases. From germline, CDR1 is MDHEN and CDR2 SYDVKM. This CDR3 is built from 16 residues. The CDR3 loop reads CASSPYRGGTNEKLFF. DNA for the CDR3: TGTGCCAGCAGTCCCTACCGGGGAGGGACTAATGAAAAACTGTTTTTT.

CDR3: CSGVRGGGISEQFF. The CDR3 nucleotides read TGCAGTGGGGTTCGGGGGGGTGGTATAAGTGAGCAGTTCTTC. The V gene is TRBV29-1, the J gene TRBJ2-1; 8 bases align to TRBD2. This CDR3 comprises 14 residues. The V gene's germline CDR1 is SQVTM and CDR2 ANQGSEA.

Worth noting for this clone: Distinct nucleotide sequences in the sample also encode this CDR3. The chain combines TRBV7-2 with TRBJ1-1, with TRBD1 matching over 7 bases. Per the germline V gene, CDR1 is SGHTA and CDR2 is FQGNSA. Germline trimming cut 5 bases from V and 1 base from J; bases unmatched to any gene: 4. This CDR3 has 14 amino acids. This chain's CDR3 is CASSPGTANTEAFF. The DNA for the CDR3 is TGTGCCAGCAGCCCCGGGACAGCGAACACTGAAGCTTTCTTT.

This chain joins TRBV19 and TRBJ1-2; D is unresolved. V lost 5 bases and J lost 2, with 15 bases in between. The CDR3 is 15 amino acids. Germline loops: CDR1 LNHDA, CDR2 SQIVND (reference sequence). The CDR3 here is CASSVAAGVNYGYTF. As DNA, the CDR3 is TGTGCCAGTAGTGTCGCGGCGGGCGTGAACTATGGCTACACCTTC.

This clone was detected only a few times. V usage is TRBV7-2 and J usage is TRBJ2-1, with D possibly matching TRBD1 (6 bases). Between the trimmed V and J ends, which lost 1 base and 8 bases, there was a span of 12 bases. CDR1 and CDR2 (germline): SGHTA, FQGNSA. The CDR3 runs to 14 residues. CDR3 in amino acids: CASSLGSGVDEQFF. CDR3 DNA sequence: TGTGCCAGCAGCTTAGGTTCAGGGGTCGATGAGCAGTTCTTC.

The chain employs TRBV29-1 and TRBJ1-2; D may be TRBD1 (5 bases). The V end was cut by 4 bases, the J end by 2 bases, with 11 bases between. This CDR3 is 13 amino acids long. CDR1 SQVTM and CDR2 ANQGSEA come from the germline V gene. Written as DNA, the CDR3 is TGCAGCGTTGGTCCAGGGCAGAACTATGGCTACACCTTC. As protein: CSVGPGQNYGYTF.

V is TRBV14 and J is TRBJ1-2; D gene uncertain. This CDR3 region has 12 residues. Looked up from germline, CDR1 is SGHDN and CDR2 is FVKESK. V lost 1 base and J 4 bases, leaving 4 bases between the germline ends. The CDR3 is CASSQGAYGYTF. CDR3 in DNA: TGTGCCAGCAGCCAAGGCGCCTATGGCTACACCTTC.

J is TRBJ1-6 and V is TRBV4-3; perhaps TRBD1 as D (6 bases). Looked up from germline, CDR1 is LGHNA and CDR2 is YSLEER. V gave up 0 bases and J gave up 10 bases, with 19 bases separating them. CDR3 length: 17 amino acids. The CDR3 sequence is CASSQDRGRQNLSPLHF. CDR3 coding DNA: TGCGCCAGCAGCCAAGATAGGGGGAGACAAAACTTGTCACCCCTCCACTTT.

J is TRBJ1-1 and V is TRBV4-1; tentatively, D is TRBD1 (5 bases). From germline, CDR1 is MGHRA and CDR2 YSYEKL. V was shortened by 4 bases and J by 5 bases, with 17 bases between the two germline ends. This CDR3 is built from 15 residues. CDR3 in DNA: TGCGCCAGCAGCCTATTAGTTGGGGAGGGGACTGAAGCTTTCTTT. It translates to CASSLLVGEGTEAFF.

Points on this clone: One junction end does not reproduce the germline sequence, and a read error may be involved. This chain joins TRBV5-4 and TRBJ2-6, with D maybe TRBD1 (5 bases). Germline assignment: CDR1 SGHNT and CDR2 YYREEE (reference sequence). The CDR3 is 16 residues long. This CDR3 is CASNQGGTSGANGLTF. For the CDR3, the DNA is TGTGCCAGCAACCAAGGCGGTACCTCTGGGGCCAACGGCCTGACTTTC.